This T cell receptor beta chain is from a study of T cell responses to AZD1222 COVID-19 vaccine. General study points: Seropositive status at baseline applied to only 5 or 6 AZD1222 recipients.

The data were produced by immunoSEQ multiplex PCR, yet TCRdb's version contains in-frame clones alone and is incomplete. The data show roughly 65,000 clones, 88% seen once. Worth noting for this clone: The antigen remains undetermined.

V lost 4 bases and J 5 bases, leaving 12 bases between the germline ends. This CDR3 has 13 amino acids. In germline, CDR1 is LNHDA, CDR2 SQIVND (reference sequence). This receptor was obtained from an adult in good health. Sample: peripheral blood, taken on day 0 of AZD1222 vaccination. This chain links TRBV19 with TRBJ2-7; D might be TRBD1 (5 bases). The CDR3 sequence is CASSTRQGNEQYF. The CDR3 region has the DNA TGTGCCAGTAGTACGCGGCAGGGCAACGAGCAGTACTTC.